This entry lists 23 T cell receptor beta chains sequenced from one sample in a study of T cell changes during pregnancy in multiple sclerosis. Sequencing used immunoSEQ multiplex PCR; TCRdb keeps in-frame clones, though not all of them. The data show more than 45,000 clones, around 94% seen once. Specimen: CD4+ T cells from peripheral blood mononuclear cells, collected in the first trimester of pregnancy. The receptor source for this set is a female donor with multiple sclerosis, enrolled in a pregnancy study.

The chain combines TRBV5-4 with TRBJ2-3; 9 bases agree with TRBD1. This CDR3 is 16 amino acids long. Germline CDR1 and CDR2: SGHNT and YYREEE (reference sequence). J gave up 0 bases and V 3 bases, and 5 bases lay outside the gene matches. CDR3 DNA sequence: TGTGCCAGCAGCTCGACAGGGGGACGGAGCACAGATACGCAGTATTTT. It specifies CASSSTGGRSTDTQYF.

This sequence joins TRBV7-2 and TRBJ2-7; 16 bases fit TRBD2. Germline V gene lookup returns CDR1 SGHTA and CDR2 FQGNSA. This CDR3 region has 16 residues. Trimming removed 5 bases from V and 6 bases from J; junction bases left unmatched: 7. The CDR3 protein is CASSGTGLAGGPEQYF. The CDR3 coding sequence is TGTGCCAGCAGCGGAACGGGACTAGCGGGGGGGCCCGAGCAGTACTTC. Looking up the rest from reference TRBV7-2 and TRBJ2-7 gives the full variable domain: GAGVSQSPSNKVTEKGKDVELRCDPISGHTALYWYRQSLGQGLEFLIYFQGNSAPDKSGLPSDRFSAERTGGSVSTLTIQRTQQEDSAVYLCASSGTGLAGGPEQYFGPGTRLTVT.

This clone has just one count. This sequence joins TRBV6-1 and TRBJ2-3; no reliable D call. CDR3 length: 12 amino acids. The ends were cut back, 7 bases at V and 3 bases at J, with 8 bases in the middle. Germline CDR1 is MNHNS and CDR2 is SASEGT. CDR3 coding DNA: TGTGCCAGCACGACTTTTACAGATACGCAGTATTTT. It yields the protein CASTTFTDTQYF.

J is TRBJ1-1 and V is TRBV30, with D possibly TRBD1 on 5 matching bases. This CDR3 comprises 14 residues. From germline, CDR1 is GTSNPN and CDR2 SVGIG (reference sequence). Trimming cost V 3 bases and J 3 bases, with 14 bases left between them. CDR3 sequence (DNA): TGTGCCTGGAGCGGAGATCCGGGGGACACTGAAGCTTTCTTT. This gives the protein CAWSGDPGDTEAFF.

CDR3 residues: CASSWGRGNTIYF. Here the CDR3 DNA reads TGTGCCAGTAGTTGGGGGCGAGGAAACACCATATATTTT. The rearrangement links TRBV19 to TRBJ1-3; tentatively, D is TRBD1 (6 bases). Looked up from germline, CDR1 is LNHDA and CDR2 is SQIVND (reference sequence). With 5 bases removed from V and 4 bases from J, the gap between germline ends came to 9 bases. This CDR3 contains 13 residues.

This rearrangement joins TRBV6-5 to TRBJ2-2, with 7 positions matching TRBD1. Unmatched junction bases numbered 5, after V lost 5 bases and J lost 5 bases. There are 14 residues in the CDR3. Germline CDR1 MNHEY, CDR2 SVGAGI. The CDR3 region has the DNA TGTGCCAGCAGTCGACAGGGCCCGACCGGGGAGCTGTTTTTT. It codes for CASSRQGPTGELFF.

The V and J genes are TRBV5-4 and TRBJ1-1, with D maybe TRBD1 (6 bases). This CDR3 contains 14 residues. Trimming shortened V by 4 bases and J by 3 bases, and 13 bases separated the two germline ends. Germline CDR1 SGHNT, CDR2 YYREEE (reference sequence). CDR3 amino acids: CASSKTGLDTEAFF. The CDR3 DNA is TGTGCCAGCAGCAAGACAGGTCTGGACACTGAAGCTTTCTTT.

The V and J genes are TRBV4-1 and TRBJ1-4; 7 bases match TRBD1. CDR3 length: 15 residues. Looked up from germline, CDR1 is MGHRA and CDR2 is YSYEKL. The V and J ends lost 1 base and 8 bases, in that order; junction bases with no gene match: 7. CDR3 sequence reads: CASSQAGGSGEKLFF. DNA for the CDR3: TGCGCCAGCAGCCAAGCAGGGGGTTCTGGAGAAAAACTGTTTTTT.

This clone has only a few counts. V is TRBV7-9 and J is TRBJ1-1; 8 nucleotides line up with TRBD1. The CDR3 spans 14 residues. Germline CDR1 SEHNR, CDR2 FQNEAQ (reference sequence). V lost 3 bases and J lost 0; bases outside the gene matches: 0. The CDR3 nucleotides are TGTGCCAGCAGCTTGGACAGGGTGAACACTGAAGCTTTCTTT. It codes for CASSLDRVNTEAFF. The complete variable domain, with remaining parts taken from reference TRBV7-9 and TRBJ1-1, reads DTGVSQNPRHKITKRGQNVTFRCDPISEHNRLYWYRQTLGQGPEFLTYFQNEAQLEKSRLLSDRFSAERPKGSFSTLEIQRTEQGDSAMYLCASSLDRVNTEAFFGQGTRLTVV.

This sequence joins TRBV19 and TRBJ1-1; 11 bases align to TRBD1. CDR3 length: 12 residues. With 7 bases clipped from V and 11 bases from J, the junction kept 6 bases outside the gene matches. Per germline, CDR1 LNHDA and CDR2 SQIVND (reference sequence). The CDR3 here is CASTGQGGWAFF. DNA of the CDR3: TGTGCCAGTACGGGACAGGGGGGGTGGGCTTTCTTT.

This clone was found once. V is TRBV19 and J is TRBJ1-5; D not certain. This CDR3 comprises 16 residues. Per germline, CDR1 LNHDA and CDR2 SQIVND (reference sequence). V was cut by 4 bases and J by 6 bases, with 19 bases left in between. The CDR3 nucleotides are TGTGCCAGTAGTACTCCTGGGGAGCTGAGGACTCAGCCCCAGCATTTT. It translates to CASSTPGELRTQPQHF. The full variable domain, rest sourced from reference TRBV19 and TRBJ1-5, is DGGITQSPKYLFRKEGQNVTLSCEQNLNHDAMYWYRQDPGQGLRLIYYSQIVNDFQKGDIAEGYSVSREKKESFPLTVTSAQKNPTAFYLCASSTPGELRTQPQHFGDGTRLSIL.

This chain connects TRBV18 to TRBJ2-2; maybe TRBD2 (7 bases). This CDR3 is built from 16 residues. V was trimmed by 6 bases and J by 0 bases, leaving 14 bases between them. Germline values: CDR1 KGHSH, CDR2 LQKENI. The CDR3 nucleotides read TGTGCCAGCTCTAGATCGGGGGGCCCGAACACCGGGGAGCTGTTTTTT. Its translation: CASSRSGGPNTGELFF.

This clone was counted once. The gene calls are TRBV7-9 and TRBJ2-2; D gene unclear. This CDR3 contains 15 residues. Germline values: CDR1 SEHNR, CDR2 FQNEAQ (reference sequence). The germline V and J ends were trimmed by 3 bases and 11 bases, with 19 bases remaining between them. The CDR3 here is CASSLVRTTTRELFF. CDR3 sequence (DNA): TGTGCCAGCAGCTTGGTGCGCACCACTACCCGAGAGCTGTTTTTT.

The V and J genes are TRBV5-4 and TRBJ2-5; D is perhaps TRBD2 (5 bases). Germline V gives CDR1 SGHNT, CDR2 YYREEE (reference sequence). The CDR3 has 12 amino acids. Trimming cost V 4 bases and J 4 bases, with 8 bases left between them. CDR3 protein: CASSRTSETQYF. DNA of the CDR3: TGTGCCAGCAGCCGGACTTCAGAGACCCAGTACTTC.

V gene TRBV7-8 combines with J gene TRBJ2-7; D may be TRBD2 (6 bases). V was clipped by 2 bases and J by 6 bases, with 14 bases between them. The CDR3 has 14 residues. Germline V gene sequence: CDR1 SGHVS, CDR2 FQNEAQ. The CDR3 reads CASSLSGGRGEQYF. The CDR3, as DNA: TGTGCCAGCAGCTTATCCGGGGGTCGGGGCGAGCAGTACTTC.

The chain employs TRBV20-1 and TRBJ1-2; tentatively, D is TRBD1 (5 bases). Trimming took off 3 bases at V and 7 bases at J, with 9 bases between the two ends. There are 11 residues in the CDR3. Per the germline V gene, CDR1 is DFQATT and CDR2 is SNEGSKA (reference sequence). CDR3 nucleotides: TGCAGTGCTAGCAGGGCTGGTGGCTACACCTTC. It specifies CSASRAGGYTF.

The chain uses TRBV27 and TRBJ2-2; tentative D call: TRBD1 (8 bases). CDR1 MNHEY and CDR2 SMNVEV come from the germline V gene (reference sequence). CDR3 length equals 16 residues. Trimming cost V 6 bases and J 5 bases, with 19 bases left between them. The CDR3 DNA is TGTGCCAGCAGCCAAGCGGGGACAGGCCCAACCGGGGAGCTGTTTTTT. Its translation is CASSQAGTGPTGELFF.

This chain uses TRBV6-1 with TRBJ1-6, with D possibly matching TRBD1 (6 bases). CDR3 length equals 18 residues. Germline CDR1 MNHNS, CDR2 SASEGT. Trimming shortened V by 1 base and J by 0 bases, and 13 bases separated the two germline ends. CDR3 loop: CASSEETGGSSYNSPLHF. For the CDR3, the DNA is TGTGCCAGCAGTGAAGAGACAGGCGGAAGCTCCTATAATTCACCCCTCCACTTT.

This sequence joins TRBV7-3 and TRBJ2-5, with TRBD2 matching 11 bases. Germline values: CDR1 SGHTA, CDR2 FQGTGA. Losses at the gene ends were 1 base for V and 8 bases for J; bases not matched to a gene: 27. This CDR3 has 22 amino acids. CDR3 protein: CASSLRGSPSGGTMGERVTQYF. In nucleotides, the CDR3 is TGTGCCAGCAGCTTAAGGGGTTCGCCTAGCGGGGGGACCATGGGGGAGCGGGTTACCCAGTACTTC.

This sequence joins TRBV5-6 and TRBJ1-5; D call uncertain. The length of the CDR3 is 15 residues. Germline loops: CDR1 SGHDT, CDR2 YYEEEE. V was trimmed by 0 bases and J by 3 bases, leaving 10 bases between them. In DNA, the CDR3 is TGTGCCAGCAGCTTGGTATTACTCTTCAATCAGCCCCAGCATTTT. Translated: CASSLVLLFNQPQHF.

The chain links TRBV10-1 to TRBJ1-1; the D is unclear. The CDR3 covers 13 residues. The V gene's germline CDR1 is WNHNN and CDR2 SYGVQD (reference sequence). Trimming cost V 5 bases and J 0 bases, with 7 bases left between them. The CDR3 coding sequence is TGCGCCAGCAGTCCGACTATGAACACTGAAGCTTTCTTT. As protein: CASSPTMNTEAFF.

The V call is TRBV7-3, the J call TRBJ1-5; tentative D call: TRBD1 (5 bases). Per germline, CDR1 SGHTA and CDR2 FQGTGA. The CDR3 is 15 amino acids. Trimming removed 1 base at V and 4 bases at J, with 11 bases between. The CDR3 loop is CASSLNGGGNQPQHF. The CDR3, as DNA: TGTGCCAGCAGCTTAAACGGGGGGGGGAATCAGCCCCAGCATTTT.

This chain joins TRBV9 and TRBJ2-3, with 8 bases identical to TRBD1. V dropped 0 bases and J dropped 7; count of bases not matched to a gene: 4. This CDR3 comprises 14 residues. Germline-derived CDR1 and CDR2 are SGDLS and YYNGEE. The CDR3 reads CASSVEWTGNTQYF. CDR3 in DNA: TGTGCCAGCAGCGTAGAATGGACAGGGAATACGCAGTATTTT.